Following are 23 T cell receptor beta chains from one sample sequenced in a study of control samples from healthy donors and cancer patients. Here immunoSEQ multiplex PCR was the method, and the copy in TCRdb shows in-frame clones only, minus some. The repertoire has about 220,000 clones, over 90% of them found once; the top ten carry over 1.2%. Sequencing input: blood. All receptors derive from a man in his fifties in good health.

The genes are TRBV18 and TRBJ2-2, with 10 positions matching TRBD2. V gave up 1 base and J gave up 2 bases; unmatched junction bases: 10. CDR3 size: 19 residues. In germline, CDR1 is KGHSH, CDR2 LQKENI. Written as DNA, the CDR3 is TGTGCCAGCTCACCACGGAGTCCTAGCGGGGGCCTAAACACCGGGGAGCTGTTTTTT. Its translation: CASSPRSPSGGLNTGELFF. Full variable domain (missing parts from reference TRBV18 and TRBJ2-2): NAGVMQNPRHLVRRRGQEARLRCSPMKGHSHVYWYRQLPEEGLKFMVYLQKENIIDESGMPKERFSAEFPKEGPSILRIQQVVRGDSAAYFCASSPRSPSGGLNTGELFFGEGSRLTVL.

Notes on this clone: Different DNA sequences within this sample yield the same CDR3. The chain links TRBV5-1 to TRBJ1-1; D unresolved. Germline lookup yields CDR1 SGHRS and CDR2 YFSETQ. The V end lost 5 bases, the J end lost 0 bases, and 8 bases lay between the germline ends. The CDR3 is 13 residues long. CDR3 nucleotide sequence: TGCGCCAGCAGTGGAGAAATGAACACTGAAGCTTTCTTT. Amino acids: CASSGEMNTEAFF.

This clone has just one count. V and J are TRBV5-1 and TRBJ1-5; D is undetermined. V was clipped by 4 bases and J by 3 bases, with 11 bases between them. The CDR3 is made up of 14 amino acids. Germline CDR1 reads SGHRS; CDR2 reads YFSETQ. The CDR3 region is CASSPDGNNQPQHF. CDR3 bases: TGCGCCAGCAGCCCGGACGGTAACAATCAGCCCCAGCATTTT. Combining the CDR3 with reference TRBV5-1 and TRBJ1-5 gives the whole variable domain KAGVTQTPRYLIKTRGQQVTLSCSPISGHRSVSWYQQTPGQGLQFLFEYFSETQRNKGNFPGRFSGRQFSNSRSEMNVSTLELGDSALYLCASSPDGNNQPQHFGDGTRLSIL.

The J gene is TRBJ1-4, the V gene TRBV11-1; the match to TRBD1 covers 8 bases. The CDR3 spans 15 residues. V shed 6 bases, J shed 10 bases, and the junction held 13 bases outside the gene matches. Germline V gene data show CDR1 as SGHAT and CDR2 as FQDESV (reference sequence). CDR3 protein: CASSYKAAGGGKLFF. The CDR3 nucleotides read TGTGCCAGCAGTTACAAGGCGGCAGGGGGCGGAAAACTGTTTTTT.

The V call is TRBV4-3, the J call TRBJ1-3; D is undetermined. The CDR3 has 14 residues. Germline CDR1 is LGHNA and CDR2 is YSLEER. V lost 0 bases to trimming and J lost 8 bases, with 11 bases between them. The CDR3 spells CASSQDGRVDTIYF. The CDR3 DNA reads TGCGCCAGCAGCCAAGATGGAAGGGTGGACACCATATATTTT.

The J gene is TRBJ2-1, the V gene TRBV24-1; maybe TRBD2 (7 bases). The V end was cut by 0 bases, the J end by 7 bases, with 18 bases between. CDR1 is KGHDR and CDR2 is SFDVKD in the germline V gene. The CDR3 has 17 amino acids. The CDR3 sequence is CATSDLKAGATMNEQFF. CDR3 DNA: TGTGCCACCAGTGATTTGAAGGCGGGGGCGACGATGAATGAGCAGTTCTTC.

The chain employs TRBV6-6 and TRBJ1-1, with 9 bases that match TRBD1. Losses at the gene ends were 4 bases for V and 5 bases for J; bases not matched to a gene: 8. CDR1 is MNHNY and CDR2 is SVGAGI in the germline V gene (reference sequence). The CDR3 extends over 15 amino acids. CDR3 sequence (DNA): TGTGCCAGCAGTTCCCAGGGACAGGGAGAGACTGAAGCTTTCTTT. Translating gives CASSSQGQGETEAFF.

The gene calls are TRBV15 and TRBJ1-5; 10 nucleotides line up with TRBD1. The CDR3 sequence is 17 residues long. V trimming: 4 bases; J trimming: 1 base; junction bases outside the gene matches: 7. Germline values: CDR1 LNHNV, CDR2 YYDKDF (reference sequence). CDR3 region: CATSMRQGAQSNQPQHF. CDR3 nucleotides: TGTGCCACCAGCATGAGACAGGGGGCGCAGAGCAATCAGCCCCAGCATTTT.

About this clone: One end of the junction varies from germline; a read error may be responsible. The chain has TRBV3-1 (or the pseudogene TRBV3-2) and TRBJ2-2; 10 bases line up with TRBD2. Looked up from germline, CDR1 is LGHDT and CDR2 is YNNKEL (reference sequence). The CDR3 length is 16 residues. CDR3 in DNA: TGTGCCCGCAGCCCGGGGGAGCGGGGGGGCCGCGGGGAGCTGTTTTTT. Translating it yields CARSPGERGGRGELFF.

The V call is TRBV19, the J call TRBJ1-4; 10 bases agree with TRBD1. Looked up from germline, CDR1 is LNHDA and CDR2 is SQIVND (reference sequence). The V and J ends lost 7 bases and 7 bases, in that order; junction bases with no gene match: 6. The CDR3 runs 14 residues. CDR3 DNA: TGTGCCAGTAAGAAGGACAGGGGGAGTGAAAAACTGTTTTTT. Translation: CASKKDRGSEKLFF.

This clone was seen once. The chain employs TRBV9 and TRBJ2-2, with 7 bases that match TRBD1. Germline V CDR1 and CDR2: SGDLS, YYNGEE. This CDR3 has 17 amino acids. V lost 0 bases to trimming and J lost 5 bases; unmatched junction nucleotides: 10. CDR3 sequence reads: CASSVGGGDGRTGELFF. CDR3 bases: TGTGCCAGCAGCGTAGGAGGGGGCGACGGGCGGACCGGGGAGCTGTTTTTT.

J is TRBJ1-5 and V is TRBV7-2, with D unresolved. The V end lost 2 bases, the J end lost 4 bases, and 9 bases lay between the germline ends. CDR3 length: 14 amino acids. Germline V gives CDR1 SGHTA, CDR2 FQGNSA. The CDR3 DNA reads as TGTGCCAGCAGCTTATCGTCGGGTAATCAGCCCCAGCATTTT. It encodes CASSLSSGNQPQHF.

The rearrangement links TRBV28 to TRBJ1-2, with TRBD1 as a possible D gene (5 bases). The CDR3 spans 15 residues. The V and J ends lost 3 bases and 7 bases respectively, with 18 bases between them. Germline V CDR1 and CDR2: MDHEN, SYDVKM. CDR3 sequence: CASSFSGSGPAGYTF. The CDR3 bases are TGTGCCAGCAGTTTTTCAGGGTCGGGTCCCGCTGGCTACACCTTC.

V usage is TRBV11-2 and J usage is TRBJ2-5; perhaps D is TRBD1 or TRBD2 (5 bases each). CDR1 and CDR2 (germline): SGHAT, FQNNGV. With 5 bases removed from V and 1 base from J, the gap between germline ends came to 8 bases. There are 13 residues in the CDR3. This CDR3 reads CASSQGRQETQYF. The CDR3 DNA is TGTGCCAGCAGCCAGGGACGCCAAGAGACCCAGTACTTC. The full variable domain, rest sourced from reference TRBV11-2 and TRBJ2-5, is EAGVAQSPRYKIIEKRQSVAFWCNPISGHATLYWYQQILGQGPKLLIQFQNNGVVDDSQLPKDRFSAERLKGVDSTLKIQPAKLEDSAVYLCASSQGRQETQYFGPGTRLLVL.

The V call is TRBV28, the J call TRBJ1-6; perhaps TRBD1 as D (6 bases). This CDR3 is built from 14 residues. V shed 5 bases and J shed 10 bases, with 15 bases lying between them. In germline, CDR1 is MDHEN, CDR2 SYDVKM. CDR3 nucleotide sequence: TGTGCCAGCAGTACGCTGAGGGGGAGGTCACCCCTCCACTTT. The encoded protein is CASSTLRGRSPLHF.

The rearrangement uses TRBV10-3 and TRBJ2-2; 11 nucleotides line up with TRBD1. J gave up 1 base and V 3 bases, and 7 bases lay outside the gene matches. The CDR3 has 18 amino acids. Germline lookup yields CDR1 ENHRY and CDR2 SYGVKD. The CDR3, as DNA: TGTGCCATCAGTGACCAAGATGGGACAGGGGGGAACACCGGGGAGCTGTTTTTT. Protein product: CAISDQDGTGGNTGELFF.

V and J are TRBV27 and TRBJ2-3, with 7 bases identical to TRBD2. The germline CDR1 and CDR2 sequences are MNHEY and SMNVEV (reference sequence). The CDR3 has 16 residues. V trimming: 6 bases; J trimming: 2 bases; junction bases outside the gene matches: 11. The CDR3 nucleotides read TGTGCCAGCAGACGACCGGGGGACTACCTCACAGATACGCAGTATTTT. Translated, it gives CASRRPGDYLTDTQYF.

The CDR3 sequence: CASSFTRSSYNSPLHF. CDR3 DNA: TGTGCCAGCAGCTTTACCAGGAGCTCCTATAATTCACCCCTCCACTTT. The chain carries TRBV5-4 and TRBJ1-6; D call uncertain. This CDR3 has 16 residues. Germline V gene lookup returns CDR1 SGHNT and CDR2 YYREEE (reference sequence). Between the trimmed V and J ends, which lost 2 bases and 0 bases, there was a span of 9 bases.

The chain joins TRBV11-3 to TRBJ2-2, with 7 bases lining up with TRBD1. The junction had 1 base not matched to a gene; V was cut back by 3 bases and J by 6 bases. The CDR3 has 13 residues. From germline, CDR1 is SGHNT and CDR2 YENEEA. CDR3 protein: CASSFQGAGELFF. The CDR3 DNA reads as TGTGCCAGCAGCTTCCAGGGGGCCGGGGAGCTGTTTTTT.

The rearrangement links TRBV10-1 to TRBJ1-1; TRBD1 is a possible D gene (5 bases). With 0 bases removed from V and 5 bases from J, the gap between germline ends came to 10 bases. There are 14 residues in the CDR3. Germline lookup yields CDR1 WNHNN and CDR2 SYGVQD (reference sequence). CDR3 in amino acids: CASSESGGTTEAFF. In DNA form, the CDR3 reads TGCGCCAGCAGTGAGTCGGGGGGGACGACTGAAGCTTTCTTT.

The rearrangement links TRBV27 to TRBJ2-5, with TRBD2 as a possible D gene (6 bases). V was shortened by 5 bases and J by 5 bases, with 15 bases between the two germline ends. The germline CDR1 and CDR2 sequences are MNHEY and SMNVEV (reference sequence). This CDR3 contains 14 residues. In DNA, the CDR3 is TGTGCCAGCAGTGTCGGACTAACCGGGGAGACCCAGTACTTC. It codes for CASSVGLTGETQYF.

The V and J genes are TRBV28 and TRBJ1-1; weak D call: TRBD1 (6 bases). This CDR3 region has 16 residues. The V gene lost 5 bases and the J gene lost 0 bases, with 16 bases spanning the gap. Germline V gives CDR1 MDHEN, CDR2 SYDVKM. This CDR3 reads CASSVGGALMNTEAFF. The CDR3 region has the DNA TGTGCCAGCAGTGTCGGGGGGGCCCTCATGAACACTGAAGCTTTCTTT.

In this sample, this clone turned up once. The V call is TRBV5-1, the J call TRBJ1-4, with a possible D match to TRBD1 (5 bases). The CDR3 runs 17 residues. The germline gives CDR1 SGHRS, CDR2 YFSETQ. Trimming stripped 4 bases from V and 8 bases from J, with 24 bases between. CDR3 DNA: TGCGCCAGCAGCCGAGGGCAGGGATCAGAAATGGGAGAAAAACTGTTTTTT. It specifies CASSRGQGSEMGEKLFF.